What follows are 24 T cell receptor beta chains derived from one specimen sequenced in a study of STAT3 mutations in large granular lymphocyte leukemia. Whole-study findings and limits: In T-cell large granular lymphocyte leukemia, about half of patients showed multiple immunodominant subclonotypes.

Their target antigens are unknown. Repertoires were generated with immunoSEQ multiplex PCR, while TCRdb's copy carries only in-frame clones and drops some. The repertoire consists of nearly 25,000 clones, with about 95% occurring once and the leading ten covering around 6.4%. Specimen: peripheral blood mononuclear cells. These receptor sequences come from a man aged 40-55 years with T-cell large granular lymphocyte leukemia. Some clones in this sample may be carry-over from other donors' samples.

The chain joins TRBV6-5 to TRBJ2-3; TRBD1 matches 7 bases. This CDR3 contains 15 residues. The trim removed 1 base at V and 5 bases at J, leaving 6 bases unmatched. Looked up from germline, CDR1 is MNHEY and CDR2 is SVGAGI. The CDR3 DNA follows: TGTGCCAGCAGTTACTTCGACAGGGTAGGAGATACGCAGTATTTT. Amino acids: CASSYFDRVGDTQYF.

J is TRBJ2-7 and V is TRBV6-5, with TRBD1 matching 10 bases. V was clipped by 6 bases and J by 4 bases; unmatched bases: 3. Germline V CDR1 and CDR2: MNHEY, SVGAGI. The CDR3 totals 13 residues. As DNA, the CDR3 is TGTGCCAGCAGCCGGGACAGGGGATACGAGCAGTACTTC. Its protein product is CASSRDRGYEQYF.

This chain joins TRBV29-1 and TRBJ1-1; 8 bases align to TRBD1. This CDR3 is built from 13 residues. V shed 6 bases and J 4 bases; nucleotides not matched to a gene: 7. Germline CDR1 SQVTM, CDR2 ANQGSEA. The CDR3 region is CSVRGQGSTEAFF. In DNA form, the CDR3 reads TGCAGCGTCCGCGGACAGGGTAGCACTGAAGCTTTCTTT.

The chain employs TRBV4-3 and TRBJ1-5; no clear D gene. With 0 bases removed from V and 7 bases from J, the gap between germline ends came to 10 bases. Germline CDR1 reads LGHNA; CDR2 reads YSLEER. The CDR3 extends over 14 amino acids. DNA for the CDR3: TGCGCCAGCAGCCAAGATAGGTGGACGCAGCCCCAGCATTTT. It is translated as CASSQDRWTQPQHF.

This sequence joins TRBV5-1 and TRBJ2-7, with D perhaps matching TRBD2 (5 bases). The V end was cut by 3 bases, the J end by 6 bases, with 13 bases between. CDR3 length: 13 amino acids. Germline V lookup: CDR1 SGHRS, CDR2 YFSETQ. DNA for the CDR3: TGCGCCAGCAGCTCAGAACGGGGAACCGAGCAGTACTTC. Its translation is CASSSERGTEQYF.

The rearrangement joins TRBV11-2 to TRBJ2-7, with D uncertain. The V gene's germline CDR1 is SGHAT and CDR2 FQNNGV. This CDR3 has 12 amino acids. The germline V and J ends were trimmed by 0 bases and 6 bases, with 6 bases remaining between them. This CDR3 is CASSLDRLEQYF. The CDR3 region has the DNA TGTGCCAGCAGCTTAGATCGGCTCGAGCAGTACTTC.

The CDR3: CASSPNTGELFF. The CDR3 DNA sequence: TGCGCCAGCAGCCCAAACACCGGGGAGCTGTTTTTT. The V call is TRBV5-1, the J call TRBJ2-2; the D is unclear. V was trimmed by 4 bases and J by 2 bases, leaving 3 bases between them. This CDR3 is built from 12 residues. Germline lookup yields CDR1 SGHRS and CDR2 YFSETQ. Full variable domain (outside the CDR3, taken from reference TRBV5-1 and TRBJ2-2): KAGVTQTPRYLIKTRGQQVTLSCSPISGHRSVSWYQQTPGQGLQFLFEYFSETQRNKGNFPGRFSGRQFSNSRSEMNVSTLELGDSALYLCASSPNTGELFFGEGSRLTVL.

This CDR3 reads CASNRQAYEQYF. CDR3 bases: TGCGCCAGCAATAGACAGGCCTACGAGCAGTACTTC. The chain links TRBV5-1 to TRBJ2-7; D possibly corresponds to TRBD1 (6 bases). The germline CDR1 and CDR2 sequences are SGHRS and YFSETQ. V lost 6 bases and J 2 bases, leaving 9 bases between the germline ends. This CDR3 region has 12 residues. The full variable domain, rest sourced from reference TRBV5-1 and TRBJ2-7, is KAGVTQTPRYLIKTRGQQVTLSCSPISGHRSVSWYQQTPGQGLQFLFEYFSETQRNKGNFPGRFSGRQFSNSRSEMNVSTLELGDSALYLCASNRQAYEQYFGPGTRLTVT.

V usage is TRBV27 and J usage is TRBJ2-3; D is unclear. Germline V gene data show CDR1 as MNHEY and CDR2 as SMNVEV (reference sequence). The CDR3 has 12 residues. Trimming cost V 4 bases and J 9 bases, with 11 bases left between them. The CDR3 reads CASSSLGKTQYF. The CDR3 DNA reads as TGTGCCAGCAGTTCGCTAGGGAAGACGCAGTATTTT.

The V and J genes are TRBV5-1 and TRBJ2-7; TRBD1 matches 11 bases. The CDR3 length is 15 residues. Germline V gives CDR1 SGHRS, CDR2 YFSETQ. V shed 4 bases, J shed 4 bases, and the junction held 7 bases outside the gene matches. The CDR3, as DNA: TGCGCCAGCAGCCTGGGACAGGGGGGTAAATACGAGCAGTACTTC. It codes for CASSLGQGGKYEQYF.

The V and J genes are TRBV12-5 and TRBJ1-5; TRBD1 matches at 8 bases. The CDR3 covers 13 residues. V gave up 6 bases and J gave up 6 bases; unmatched junction bases: 4. In germline, CDR1 is LGHNT, CDR2 FRNRAP. The CDR3 sequence is CASGQGASQPQHF. The CDR3 DNA is TGTGCTAGTGGCCAGGGGGCCAGTCAGCCCCAGCATTTT.

A single count supports this clone. This chain uses TRBV27 with TRBJ1-2; D is perhaps TRBD1 (6 bases). V lost 5 bases to trimming and J lost 0 bases, with 22 bases between them. The CDR3 has 18 amino acids. Per the germline V gene, CDR1 is MNHEY and CDR2 is SMNVEV (reference sequence). In DNA, the CDR3 is TGTGCCAGCAGTCCCGGGGGGGCGGGGGAGAGTTCTAACTATGGCTACACCTTC. Residues: CASSPGGAGESSNYGYTF.

The V and J genes are TRBV4-1 and TRBJ2-4, with D possibly being TRBD1 (7 bases). The CDR3 has 14 amino acids. The V gene lost 6 bases and the J gene lost 7 bases, with 16 bases spanning the gap. Germline V gene lookup returns CDR1 MGHRA and CDR2 YSYEKL. CDR3 loop: CASRPEGGQNIQYF. In DNA, the CDR3 is TGCGCCAGCAGACCCGAGGGGGGACAGAACATTCAGTACTTC.

This clone is a singleton in its sample. The chain recombines TRBV29-1 with TRBJ1-1; tentatively, D is TRBD1 (6 bases). The CDR3 extends over 13 amino acids. Trimming removed 3 bases at V and 1 base at J, with 9 bases between. Germline values: CDR1 SQVTM, CDR2 ANQGSEA. CDR3 coding DNA: TGCAGCGTTGAGTGGACAGAGAACACTGAAGCTTTCTTT. It yields the protein CSVEWTENTEAFF.

The chain links TRBV5-1 to TRBJ2-5; tentative D call: TRBD2 (6 bases). This CDR3 spans 15 amino acids. V shed 4 bases and J shed 9 bases, with 22 bases lying between them. Germline values: CDR1 SGHRS, CDR2 YFSETQ. In DNA, the CDR3 is TGCGCCAGCAGCCAAGGGACTGCCCAAGTCACGGCCCAGTACTTC. It specifies CASSQGTAQVTAQYF.

V usage is TRBV11-3 and J usage is TRBJ1-3; 7 nucleotides agree with TRBD1. CDR3 length: 15 amino acids. Per the germline V gene, CDR1 is SGHNT and CDR2 is YENEEA. V shed 5 bases, J shed 4 bases, and the junction held 8 bases outside the gene matches. In DNA, the CDR3 is TGTGCCAGCAGCACCGCCGGGACAGTAGGAAACACCATATATTTT. Translation: CASSTAGTVGNTIYF.

This chain uses TRBV7-2 with TRBJ2-3, with TRBD1 as a possible D gene (5 bases). This CDR3 spans 15 amino acids. Trimming left V 1 base short and J 3 bases short, with 11 bases between. Germline loops: CDR1 SGHTA, CDR2 FQGNSA. The chain's CDR3 is CASSLVQAITDTQYF. CDR3 nucleotide sequence: TGTGCCAGCAGCTTAGTACAGGCTATTACAGATACGCAGTATTTT.

This clone was detected once. The sample carries other DNA sequences with the same CDR3. V gene TRBV27 combines with J gene TRBJ2-7; D perhaps matches TRBD2 (5 bases). Looked up from germline, CDR1 is MNHEY and CDR2 is SMNVEV (reference sequence). The CDR3 runs 13 residues. Deletions cut 4 bases from V and 4 bases from J, with 11 bases between. CDR3: CASSYREEYEQYF. The CDR3 nucleotides read TGTGCCAGCAGTTACCGGGAAGAGTACGAGCAGTACTTC.

The chain carries TRBV19 and TRBJ1-2; no clear D gene. Per the germline V gene, CDR1 is LNHDA and CDR2 is SQIVND (reference sequence). Trimming cost V 7 bases and J 3 bases, with 9 bases left between them. This CDR3 comprises 12 residues. The CDR3 DNA reads as TGTGCCAGTATAGGCGGCGACTATGGCTACACCTTC. Encoded protein: CASIGGDYGYTF.

The V gene is TRBV9, the J gene TRBJ2-3; TRBD2 agrees at 13 bases. CDR1 SGDLS and CDR2 YYNGEE come from the germline V gene. This CDR3 region has 16 residues. The V segment lost 4 bases and the J segment 6 bases; nucleotides outside the gene matches: 8. In DNA, the CDR3 is TGTGCCAGCAGCCCCCTGGGACTAGCGGGGTCTGATACGCAGTATTTT. Amino acid sequence: CASSPLGLAGSDTQYF.

The chain uses TRBV9 and TRBJ2-5; 10 bases are a match to TRBD2. The length of the CDR3 is 18 residues. J lost 3 bases, V lost 0 bases, and 11 bases had no gene match. Germline CDR1 and CDR2: SGDLS and YYNGEE. Here the CDR3 reads CASSVEGSGLAGEETQYF. For the CDR3, the DNA is TGTGCCAGCAGCGTAGAGGGATCAGGGCTAGCGGGGGAAGAGACCCAGTACTTC.

The rearrangement links TRBV10-3 to TRBJ1-2; unclear D gene. Germline V lookup: CDR1 ENHRY, CDR2 SYGVKD. There are 13 residues in the CDR3. V gave up 3 bases and J gave up 6 bases, with 11 bases separating them. The DNA for the CDR3 is TGTGCCATCAGTGAAGTTCCGCGGGATGGCTACACCTTC. Protein product: CAISEVPRDGYTF.

J is TRBJ1-2 and V is TRBV28; 7 bases match TRBD1. This CDR3 contains 15 residues. J lost 3 bases, V lost 4 bases, and 8 bases had no gene match. Germline loops: CDR1 MDHEN, CDR2 SYDVKM. The CDR3 spells CASSSPRGGDYGYTF. CDR3 DNA: TGTGCCAGCAGTTCGCCCAGGGGGGGGGACTATGGCTACACCTTC.

The gene calls are TRBV13 and TRBJ2-1; 7 nucleotides align to TRBD1. Germline V gene data show CDR1 as PRHDT and CDR2 as FYEKMQ (reference sequence). The V segment lost 5 bases and the J segment 8 bases; nucleotides outside the gene matches: 6. The CDR3 runs 13 residues. The CDR3 reads CASSARQGDEQFF. CDR3 DNA sequence: TGTGCCAGCAGCGCTAGACAGGGTGATGAGCAGTTCTTC.